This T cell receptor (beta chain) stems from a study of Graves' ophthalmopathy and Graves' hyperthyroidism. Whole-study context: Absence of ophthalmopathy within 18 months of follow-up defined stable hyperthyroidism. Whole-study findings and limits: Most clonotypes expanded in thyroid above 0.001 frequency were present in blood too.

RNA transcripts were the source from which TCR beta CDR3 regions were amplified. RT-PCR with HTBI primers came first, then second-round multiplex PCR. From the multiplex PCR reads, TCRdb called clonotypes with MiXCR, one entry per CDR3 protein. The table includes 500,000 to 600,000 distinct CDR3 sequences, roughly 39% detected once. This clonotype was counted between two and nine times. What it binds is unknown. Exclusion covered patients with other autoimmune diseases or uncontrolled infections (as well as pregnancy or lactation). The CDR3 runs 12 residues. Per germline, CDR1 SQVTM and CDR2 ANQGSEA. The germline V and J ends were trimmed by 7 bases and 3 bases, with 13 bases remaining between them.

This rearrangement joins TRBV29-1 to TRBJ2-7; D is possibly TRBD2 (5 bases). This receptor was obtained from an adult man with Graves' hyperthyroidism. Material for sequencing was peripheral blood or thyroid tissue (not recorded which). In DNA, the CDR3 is TGCAGCGCCGCGGACGGGATCTACGAGCAGTACTTC. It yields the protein CSAADGIYEQYF.